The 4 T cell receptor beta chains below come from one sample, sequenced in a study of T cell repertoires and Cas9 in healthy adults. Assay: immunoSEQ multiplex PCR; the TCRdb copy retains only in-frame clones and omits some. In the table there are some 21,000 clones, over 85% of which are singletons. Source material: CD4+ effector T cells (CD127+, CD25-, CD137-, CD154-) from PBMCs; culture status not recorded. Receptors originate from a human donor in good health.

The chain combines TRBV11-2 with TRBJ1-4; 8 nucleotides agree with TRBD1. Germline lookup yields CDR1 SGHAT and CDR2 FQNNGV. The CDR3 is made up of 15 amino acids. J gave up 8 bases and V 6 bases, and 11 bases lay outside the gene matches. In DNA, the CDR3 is TGTGCCAGCAGTTTGGACAGGGCCCATGGCGAAAAACTGTTTTTT. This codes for CASSLDRAHGEKLFF.

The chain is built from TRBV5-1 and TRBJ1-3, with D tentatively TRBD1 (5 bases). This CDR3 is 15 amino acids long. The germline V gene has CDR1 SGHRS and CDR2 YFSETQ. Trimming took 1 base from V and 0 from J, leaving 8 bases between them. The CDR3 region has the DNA TGCGCCAGCAGCTTGAGAGGGGACTCTGGAAACACCATATATTTT. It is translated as CASSLRGDSGNTIYF.

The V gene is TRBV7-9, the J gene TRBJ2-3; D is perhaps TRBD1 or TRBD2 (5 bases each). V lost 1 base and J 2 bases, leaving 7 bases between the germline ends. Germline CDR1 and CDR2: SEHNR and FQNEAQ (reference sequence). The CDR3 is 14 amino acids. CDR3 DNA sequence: TGTGCCAGCAGCTTAGGGGGGTACACAGATACGCAGTATTTT. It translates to CASSLGGYTDTQYF.

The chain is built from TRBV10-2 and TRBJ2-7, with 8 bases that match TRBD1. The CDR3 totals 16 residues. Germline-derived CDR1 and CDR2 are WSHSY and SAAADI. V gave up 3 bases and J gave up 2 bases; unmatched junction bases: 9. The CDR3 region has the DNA TGCGCCAGCAGTGATAGAATGACAGGGGTTACCTACGAGCAGTACTTC. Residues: CASSDRMTGVTYEQYF.